The rows below give T cell receptor beta chains drawn from one sample of a study of blood T cell repertoires in COVID-19. Only in-frame clones appear in the TCRdb table, and some are missing; sequencing was by immunoSEQ multiplex PCR. The repertoire holds approximately 160,000 clones, with 80% to 90% as singletons. Sequencing used peripheral blood. These receptors came from an older woman with acute or convalescent COVID-19. Both conserved end residues are part of each CDR3. A D gene is named only where the DNA matches it firmly. Clone size is shown for a subset of rows, as once, few, many or a class of expanded clone.

-,TRBV3-1/TRBV3-2,TRBJ2-2,-,CASSQETTGELFF,TGTGCCAGCAGCCAAGAGACTACCGGGGAGCTGTTTTTT
TRBD2,TRBV30,TRBJ2-7,-,CAWSVGLAGADEQYF,TGTGCCTGGAGTGTAGGACTAGCGGGAGCCGATGAGCAGTACTTC
TRBD1,TRBV29-1,TRBJ1-1,-,CSGAEQGLNTEAFF,TGCAGCGGCGCTGAACAGGGGTTGAACACTGAAGCTTTCTTT
TRBD1,TRBV5-1,TRBJ1-4,few,CASSRKTGIMEKLFF,TGCGCCAGCAGCCGCAAGACAGGGATCATGGAAAAACTGTTTTTT
TRBD1,TRBV6-5,TRBJ1-3,few,CASSKQGAGGNTIYF,TGTGCCAGCAGTAAACAGGGGGCCGGTGGAAACACCATATATTTT
TRBD1,TRBV9,TRBJ1-6,-,CASSVGQGNNSPLHF,TGTGCCAGCAGCGTCGGACAGGGCAATAATTCACCCCTCCACTTT
-,TRBV5-6,TRBJ1-2,-,CASSFPLLSYGYTF,TGTGCCAGCAGCTTTCCCCTTCTCTCCTATGGCTACACCTTC
-,TRBV6-5,TRBJ2-1,few,CASSYRGSQSYNEQFF,TGTGCCAGCAGTTACAGGGGTAGTCAGTCCTACAATGAGCAGTTCTTC
TRBD1,TRBV2,TRBJ1-6,once,CASRQLGQAYSPLHF,TGTGCCAGCAGGCAACTGGGACAGGCTTATTCACCCCTCCACTTT
-,TRBV6-2/TRBV6-3,TRBJ1-5,-,CASSGYRDRSQPQHF,TGTGCCAGCAGTGGGTACAGGGATCGCAGTCAGCCCCAGCATTTT
-,TRBV6-5,TRBJ1-1,-,CASSYSLDRTNTEAFF,TGTGCCAGCAGTTACTCTTTAGACAGGACGAACACTGAAGCTTTCTTT
-,TRBV5-5,TRBJ2-7,-,CASSFVAFRDISYYEQYF,TGTGCCAGCAGCTTTGTGGCGTTCCGGGACATAAGTTACTACGAGCAGTACTTC
TRBD1,TRBV5-1,TRBJ2-2,once,CASSGRTGENTGELFF,TGCGCCAGCAGTGGGAGGACAGGGGAGAACACCGGGGAGCTGTTTTTT
-,TRBV19,TRBJ1-2,-,CASSIGGRPNYGYTF,TGTGCCAGTAGTATAGGGGGGCGACCTAACTATGGCTACACCTTC
TRBD1,TRBV18,TRBJ2-5,-,CASSPLQGQGAKETQYF,TGTGCCAGCTCACCTCTCCAGGGCCAGGGGGCTAAAGAGACCCAGTACTTC
-,TRBV9,TRBJ2-1,-,CASSVGRGAYNEQFF,TGTGCCAGCAGCGTGGGCAGGGGTGCCTACAATGAGCAGTTCTTC
TRBD2,TRBV4-2,TRBJ2-3,-,CASSQDVLAGADTQYF,TGTGCCAGCAGCCAAGATGTTCTAGCGGGAGCAGATACGCAGTATTTT
-,TRBV7-2,TRBJ1-5,-,CASSLRGNQPQHF,TGTGCCAGCAGCTTGAGGGGGAATCAGCCCCAGCATTTT
TRBD1,TRBV7-8,TRBJ2-7,-,CASSKIQGAFGEQYF,TGTGCCAGCAGCAAGATCCAGGGGGCTTTTGGCGAGCAGTACTTC
-,TRBV2,TRBJ1-4,-,CASNTGKGKLFF,TGTGCCAGCAATACAGGGAAGGGAAAACTGTTTTTT
-,TRBV11-3,TRBJ2-5,-,CASSLDRVGTQYF,TGTGCCAGCAGCTTAGACAGGGTGGGGACCCAGTACTTC
TRBD2,TRBV9,TRBJ2-5,few,CASSPTGTIRETQYF,TGTGCCAGCAGCCCGACCGGGACTATAAGGGAGACCCAGTACTTC
TRBD1,TRBV5-6,TRBJ2-7,few,CASSRADRDEQYF,TGTGCCAGCAGCCGGGCGGACAGGGACGAGCAGTACTTC
-,TRBV10-1,TRBJ2-3,few,CASSDVRHTDTQYF,TGCGCCAGCAGTGATGTTCGACACACAGATACGCAGTATTTT
-,TRBV7-8,TRBJ2-3,-,CASSLIAGTSTDTQYF,TGTGCCAGCAGCTTAATCGCCGGTACTAGCACAGATACGCAGTATTTT
TRBD2,TRBV7-9,TRBJ2-3,-,CASSLWGRVTDTQYF,TGTGCCAGCAGCTTATGGGGGAGGGTGACAGATACGCAGTATTTT
-,TRBV6-1,TRBJ1-5,once,CASSEGLDQPQHF,TGTGCCAGCAGTGAAGGTCTCGATCAGCCCCAGCATTTT
TRBD1,TRBV7-2,TRBJ2-1,-,CASSNDRGSYNEQFF,TGTGCCAGCAGCAACGACAGGGGCTCCTACAATGAGCAGTTCTTC
-,TRBV25-1,TRBJ1-3,-,CASRGLGSGTGNTIYF,TGTGCCAGCAGGGGGTTGGGGTCGGGAACTGGAAACACCATATATTTT
TRBD2,TRBV7-3,TRBJ2-5,-,CASSLKGGLAGEETQYF,TGTGCCAGCAGCTTAAAGGGAGGGCTAGCGGGAGAAGAGACCCAGTACTTC
TRBD2,TRBV4-2,TRBJ2-2,-,CASSQPTPGLAGPSTGELFF,TGTGCCAGCAGCCAACCCACCCCGGGACTAGCGGGGCCATCCACCGGGGAGCTGTTTTTT
TRBD1,TRBV10-3,TRBJ1-1,-,CAISPGQGNTEAFF,TGTGCCATCAGCCCGGGACAGGGGAACACTGAAGCTTTCTTT
TRBD1,TRBV7-2,TRBJ2-7,-,CASSSRTGPYEQYF,TGTGCCAGCAGCTCAAGGACAGGGCCCTACGAGCAGTACTTC
TRBD1,TRBV27,TRBJ2-7,-,CASSLKGTDLYEQYF,TGTGCCAGCAGTTTAAAGGGGACAGACCTCTACGAGCAGTACTTC
TRBD1,TRBV14,TRBJ2-7,-,CASSQGQGHTYEQYF,TGTGCCAGCAGCCAAGGACAGGGCCATACCTACGAGCAGTACTTC
TRBD1,TRBV11-2,TRBJ2-7,-,CASSLVGTGYYEQYF,TGTGCCAGCAGCTTAGTGGGGACAGGGTACTACGAGCAGTACTTC
-,TRBV6-5,TRBJ2-5,-,CASTQGETQYF,TGTGCCAGCACTCAGGGAGAGACCCAGTACTTC
TRBD1,TRBV3-1/TRBV3-2,TRBJ1-4,-,CASSLQGTNEKLFF,TGTGCCAGCAGCCTACAGGGGACTAATGAAAAACTGTTTTTT
-,TRBV7-9,TRBJ1-5,-,CASSDSVGHQPQHF,TGTGCCAGCAGCGATTCCGTGGGGCATCAGCCCCAGCATTTT
TRBD1,TRBV28,TRBJ1-5,-,CASRLQGEQPQHF,TGTGCCAGCAGGTTACAGGGGGAACAGCCCCAGCATTTT
-,TRBV5-1,TRBJ2-3,-,CASSQVPDGDTQYF,TGCGCCAGCTCCCAGGTCCCCGATGGGGATACGCAGTATTTT
TRBD2,TRBV19,TRBJ2-7,-,CASSIGAGVVEQYF,TGTGCCAGTAGTATCGGGGCGGGAGTGGTTGAGCAGTACTTC
-,TRBV27,TRBJ2-1,-,CASSLSRHGSYNEQFF,TGTGCCAGCAGTTTATCTCGACATGGATCCTACAATGAGCAGTTCTTC
-,TRBV4-2,TRBJ2-5,-,CASSTAGQETQYF,TGTGCCAGCAGTACAGCGGGCCAAGAGACCCAGTACTTC
-,TRBV11-3,TRBJ2-2,-,CASSQTRNTGELFF,TGTGCCAGCAGCCAGACACGGAACACCGGGGAGCTGTTTTTT
-,TRBV6-1,TRBJ1-2,-,CASSDTALGYTF,TGTGCCAGCAGTGATACAGCCCTTGGCTACACCTTC
TRBD2,TRBV5-4,TRBJ2-5,-,CASSLFSSGGETQYF,TGTGCCAGCAGCTTGTTTTCTAGCGGGGGGGAGACCCAGTACTTC
TRBD1,TRBV3-1/TRBV3-2,TRBJ2-1,-,CASSQGDRGRTRGQFF,TGTGCCAGCAGCCAAGGCGACAGGGGGAGGACAAGAGGGCAGTTCTTC
TRBD1,TRBV19,TRBJ2-2,-,CASSLGTGTPGELFF,TGTGCCAGTAGTCTCGGGACAGGGACGCCCGGGGAGCTGTTTTTT
-,TRBV6-5,TRBJ1-1,-,CASSYSGGVSTEAFF,TGTGCCAGCAGTTACTCGGGGGGGGTGAGCACTGAAGCTTTCTTT
-,TRBV7-2,TRBJ2-1,-,CASSPRLDFYNEQFF,TGTGCCAGCAGCCCGAGACTAGACTTCTACAATGAGCAGTTCTTC
TRBD1,TRBV6-5,TRBJ1-5,-,CASRTGTGANQPQHF,TGTGCCAGCAGGACCGGGACAGGAGCAAATCAGCCCCAGCATTTT
TRBD1,TRBV5-1,TRBJ1-2,-,CASSLDRGNYGYTF,TGCGCCAGCAGCTTGGACAGGGGGAACTATGGCTACACCTTC